A selection of T cell receptor beta chains follows, all from one sample in a study of T cell responses to AZD1222 COVID-19 vaccine. The method was immunoSEQ multiplex PCR; TCRdb's version includes in-frame clones alone and lacks a portion of them. The sample holds about 200,000 clones, approximately 94% seen once. Sequencing used peripheral blood, obtained 28 days after the second dose of the MenACWY control vaccine. The receptors shown here come from an adult who received the MenACWY meningococcal vaccine as a control. Each CDR3 is given with its conserved first and last residue. A D gene is named only where the DNA matches it firmly. Clone size is stated in some rows and not others, as once, few, many or a class when expanded.

d_gene	v_gene	abundance	j_gene	CDR3nt	CDR3aa
-	TRBV19	-	TRBJ2-7	TGTGCCAGTAGTAAAACGGGCCAGTCCTCATCCTACGAGCAGTACTTC	CASSKTGQSSSYEQYF
TRBD1	TRBV6-5	-	TRBJ1-2	TGTGCCAGCAGTTACTCGTCCTCCCCGAGACAGGGAAGCTACACCTTC	CASSYSSSPRQGSYTF
-	TRBV30	once	TRBJ1-2	TGTGCCTGGAGGTTAGGGGTCGGAGGCTACACCTTC	CAWRLGVGGYTF
-	TRBV7-9	-	TRBJ1-2	TGTGCCAGCAGCCCAACCCTAAATATTAGCTATGGCTACACCTTC	CASSPTLNISYGYTF
TRBD1	TRBV30	-	TRBJ2-2	TGTGCCCGAGGGGGCCCGGAGCTGTTTTTT	CARGGPELFF
-	TRBV21-1	-	TRBJ2-7	TGTGCCAGCAGCAAAGCCGGGGGGCCAGGCCCCTACGAGCAGTACTTC	CASSKAGGPGPYEQYF
-	TRBV30	-	TRBJ2-1	TGTGCCTGGAGTCTCCTAGTATCCCTCAATGAGCAGTTCTTC	CAWSLLVSLNEQFF
-	TRBV6-5	-	TRBJ2-7	TGTGCCAGCACCGCCGGTACCTACGAGCAGTACTTC	CASTAGTYEQYF
-	TRBV7-6	-	TRBJ1-6	TGTGCCAGCAGCTCGACCGGGGCAGAGAATTCACCCCTCCACTTT	CASSSTGAENSPLHF
-	TRBV7-9	-	TRBJ1-6	TGTGCCAGCAGCTTAGAGAGCCTAGGTTCTTCCCTCCACTTT	CASSLESLGSSLHF
-	TRBV2	-	TRBJ1-4	TGTGCCAGCGTCAGCGACTGGGGGGGAACTAATGAAAAACTGTTTTTT	CASVSDWGGTNEKLFF
-	TRBV5-1	once	TRBJ2-5	TGCGCCAGCAGCTACCTCGACAGGACCCAAGAGACCCAGTACTTC	CASSYLDRTQETQYF
TRBD1	TRBV30	-	TRBJ1-5	TGTGCCTGGAGTGGACAGGGCAGTCAGCCCCAGCATTTT	CAWSGQGSQPQHF
TRBD2	TRBV4-3	once	TRBJ2-2	TGCGCCAGCAGCCCCAGCGGGGTTTCCGGGGAGCTGTTTTTT	CASSPSGVSGELFF
-	TRBV19	-	TRBJ1-2	TGTGCCAGTAGTATTGGACCCTCTAACTATGGCTACACCTTC	CASSIGPSNYGYTF
TRBD1	TRBV4-3	-	TRBJ2-7	TGCGCCAGCAGCCAGGGGACAGCGCCTTCCTACGAGCAGTACTTC	CASSQGTAPSYEQYF
-	TRBV4-1	-	TRBJ2-7	TGCGCCAGCAGCCTAGGCTTGGCAGGGGGGGTCTACGAGCAGTACTTC	CASSLGLAGGVYEQYF
TRBD2	TRBV9	-	TRBJ2-7	TGTGCCAGCAGCCCAAACCCGGGACTAGCGGGGGACGAGCAGTACTTC	CASSPNPGLAGDEQYF
-	TRBV3-1/TRBV3-2	-	TRBJ1-2	TGTGCCAGCTCCTACAGGCTCTACTATGGCTACACCTTC	CASSYRLYYGYTF
-	TRBV9	-	TRBJ2-6	TGTGCCAGCAGCGTATTAGGGTCTGGGGCCAACGTCCTGACTTTC	CASSVLGSGANVLTF
-	TRBV13	-	TRBJ2-5	TGTGCCAGCAGCCTTAGTCGGGAGACCCAGTACTTC	CASSLSRETQYF
-	TRBV30	once	TRBJ1-3	TGTGCCTGGAGTAATTTAGCTGGAAACACCATATATTTT	CAWSNLAGNTIYF
-	TRBV7-9	-	TRBJ2-7	TGTGCCAGCAGCCCACAACAGAACTACGAGCAGTACTTC	CASSPQQNYEQYF
-	TRBV3-1/TRBV3-2	-	TRBJ2-3	TGTGCCAGCAGCCAAGTCAGAAGGGGGGGGACAGATACGCAGTATTTT	CASSQVRRGGTDTQYF
TRBD1	TRBV29-1	once	TRBJ1-2	TGCAGCGTTGAAGATAGGACAGGGGATCTCAACTATCCCTATGGCTACACCTTC	CSVEDRTGDLNYPYGYTF
-	TRBV3-1/TRBV3-2	-	TRBJ1-4	TGTGCCAGCAGCCCGAGGGGGTACGGTGAAAAACTGTTTTTT	CASSPRGYGEKLFF
TRBD2	TRBV5-4	-	TRBJ2-3	TGTGCCAGCAGCTTCGGGCCAGCGGGGGCCCCAGATACGCAGTATTTT	CASSFGPAGAPDTQYF
TRBD1	TRBV19	once	TRBJ1-1	TGTGCCAGCCGGGACAGGGGATTTCGGAACACTGAAGCTTTCTTT	CASRDRGFRNTEAFF
TRBD2	TRBV5-1	-	TRBJ2-7	TGCGCCAGCAGCTTGGAGCGGGGATCCTACGAGCAGTACTTC	CASSLERGSYEQYF
TRBD2	TRBV30	-	TRBJ2-1	TGTGCCTCCGCGGGAGAAGGGTTTTACAATGAGCAGTTCTTC	CASAGEGFYNEQFF
TRBD2	TRBV30	-	TRBJ2-1	TGTGCCTCCGATAGCGGGAGGGGCAATGAGCAGTTCTTC	CASDSGRGNEQFF
TRBD1	TRBV30	-	TRBJ1-6	TGTGCCTGGAGTGCCCGGGACAGGGGCTCACCCCTCCACTTT	CAWSARDRGSPLHF
-	TRBV14	once	TRBJ2-3	TGTGCCAGCAGCCGACTTGAGACACAAACCGTCACAGATACGCAGTATTTT	CASSRLETQTVTDTQYF
-	TRBV28	-	TRBJ1-2	TGTGCCAGCAGTTCGCCGCCCTCGGACAGTCCCGGCTACACCTTC	CASSSPPSDSPGYTF
-	TRBV6-5	-	TRBJ2-2	TGTGCCAGCAGTTACCCCGGACGGGAGAACACCGGGGAGCTGTTTTTT	CASSYPGRENTGELFF
-	TRBV20-1	-	TRBJ2-5	TGCAGTGCAAGCCACCTAGAGACCCAGTACTTC	CSASHLETQYF
TRBD1	TRBV7-9	-	TRBJ2-7	TGTGCCAGCAGCAGCCGGGACAGGGGCGAGCAGTACTTC	CASSSRDRGEQYF
-	TRBV11-2	once	TRBJ2-1	TGTGCCAGCATCGGGGACCAACTCAATGAGCAGTTCTTC	CASIGDQLNEQFF
-	TRBV30	-	TRBJ2-7	TGTGCCTGGAGTCAGCCTCATCATCTTTCCAGAGGTGGAGGCTACGAGCAGTACTTC	CAWSQPHHLSRGGGYEQYF
TRBD2	TRBV11-3	-	TRBJ2-1	TGTGCCAGCAGCTCCACCGGGACTACTGAGCAGTTCTTC	CASSSTGTTEQFF
-	TRBV28	-	TRBJ1-5	TGTGCCAGCAGTCCCGTCGGGAATAATCAGCCCCAGCATTTT	CASSPVGNNQPQHF
TRBD1	TRBV27	-	TRBJ2-2	TGTGCCTCCCGGACAGGGGTGAACGGGGAGCTGTTTTTT	CASRTGVNGELFF
-	TRBV6-5	-	TRBJ2-1	TGTGCCAGCAGTTGGGGCGACCTTAGGTACAATGAGCAGTTCTTC	CASSWGDLRYNEQFF
TRBD2	TRBV10-3	-	TRBJ2-1	TGTGCCATCAGTGAGAACCTAGCGGGGGGCTCCTACAATGAGCAGTTCTTC	CAISENLAGGSYNEQFF
TRBD1	TRBV19	-	TRBJ2-7	TGTGCCAGTAGTATATCGACGGGACAGGGATGGTACGAGCAGTACTTC	CASSISTGQGWYEQYF
TRBD2	TRBV4-3	-	TRBJ2-1	TGCGCCAGCAGCCTGATGGATCGGGGGGGCATCGATGAGCAGTTCTTC	CASSLMDRGGIDEQFF
TRBD1	TRBV6-1	-	TRBJ1-1	TGTGCCAGCAGTGGAGCCGGGACAGGGGGTTCTGAAGCTTTCTTT	CASSGAGTGGSEAFF
TRBD2	TRBV7-8	-	TRBJ2-3	TGTGCCAGCAGCGTAACCGGGACTAGCGGGGGGGCCGTAGATACGCAGTATTTT	CASSVTGTSGGAVDTQYF
TRBD1	TRBV7-2	-	TRBJ1-3	TGTGCCAGCAGCCCAGGGGGCAGGGAAAACACCATATATTTT	CASSPGGRENTIYF
-	TRBV5-1	-	TRBJ1-6	TGCGCCAGCAGGTTGGGAGGGTCTCGGAGATCGAATTCACCCCTCCACTTT	CASRLGGSRRSNSPLHF
TRBD1	TRBV19	once	TRBJ2-7	TGTGCCAGTAGTCCAGACAGGGGCGGATACGAGCAGTACTTC	CASSPDRGGYEQYF
TRBD1	TRBV15	-	TRBJ2-4	TGTGCCACCAGTCCCGACAGGGCTTTCAAAAACATTCAGTACTTC	CATSPDRAFKNIQYF
-	TRBV29-1	-	TRBJ2-3	TGCAGCGTTGAAAGGGAGCTTCCTCAGAGGGCAGATACGCAGTATTTT	CSVERELPQRADTQYF
-	TRBV19	-	TRBJ2-5	TGTGCCACCGAAAGGGTCCCGGGGGGCGGTCCCGGGACCCAGTACTTC	CATERVPGGGPGTQYF
TRBD1	TRBV24-1	-	TRBJ2-7	TGTGCCACCAGTGACTCCGGGACAGGGATCTCCTACGAGCAGTACTTC	CATSDSGTGISYEQYF
TRBD1	TRBV28	-	TRBJ1-2	TGTGCCAGCAGTTCGTGGAAGGCAGGGGGTGCTCTTATGGGCTACACCTTC	CASSSWKAGGALMGYTF
-	TRBV7-9	-	TRBJ2-7	TGTGCCAGCAGCTTATCGGTCAGCTACGAGCAGTACTTC	CASSLSVSYEQYF